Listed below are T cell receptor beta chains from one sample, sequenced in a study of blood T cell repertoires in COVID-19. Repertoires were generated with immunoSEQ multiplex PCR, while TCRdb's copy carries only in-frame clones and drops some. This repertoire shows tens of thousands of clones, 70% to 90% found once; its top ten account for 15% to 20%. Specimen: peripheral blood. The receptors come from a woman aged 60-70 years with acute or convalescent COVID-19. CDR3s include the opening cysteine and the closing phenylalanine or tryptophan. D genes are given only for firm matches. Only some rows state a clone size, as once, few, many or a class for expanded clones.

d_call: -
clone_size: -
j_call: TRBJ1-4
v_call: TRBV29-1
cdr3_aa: CSGKEAEKLFF
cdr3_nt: TGCAGCGGGAAGGAGGCGGAAAAACTGTTTTTT

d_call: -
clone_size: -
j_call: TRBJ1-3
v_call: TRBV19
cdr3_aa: CASKRQPFSGNTIYF
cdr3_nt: TGTGCCAGTAAGAGACAGCCGTTCTCTGGAAACACCATATATTTT

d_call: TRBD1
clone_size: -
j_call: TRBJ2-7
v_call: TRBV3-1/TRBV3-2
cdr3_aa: CASSQDQGQNYEQYF
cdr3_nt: TGTGCCAGCAGCCAAGATCAGGGACAGAACTACGAGCAGTACTTC

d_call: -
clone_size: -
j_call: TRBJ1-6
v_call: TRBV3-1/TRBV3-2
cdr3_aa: CASSQGQVMSGSPLHF
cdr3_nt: TGTGCCAGCAGCCAGGGACAAGTTATGTCTGGTTCACCCCTCCACTTT

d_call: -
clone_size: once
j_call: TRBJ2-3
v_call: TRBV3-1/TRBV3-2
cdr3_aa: CASALRRGSTDTQYF
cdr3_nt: TGTGCCAGCGCACTAAGGCGGGGAAGCACAGATACGCAGTATTTT

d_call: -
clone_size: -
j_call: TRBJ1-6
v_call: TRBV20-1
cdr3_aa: CSASERPGSPLHF
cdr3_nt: TGCAGTGCTAGTGAGCGGCCTGGTTCACCCCTCCACTTT

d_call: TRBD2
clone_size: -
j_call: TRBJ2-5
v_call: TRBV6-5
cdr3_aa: CASTSGTSGAKTQYF
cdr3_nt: TGTGCCAGCACTTCCGGGACTAGCGGGGCCAAGACCCAGTACTTC

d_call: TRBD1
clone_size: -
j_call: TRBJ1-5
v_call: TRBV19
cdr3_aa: CASSWVTGNQPQHF
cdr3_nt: TGTGCCAGTAGTTGGGTGACAGGGAATCAGCCCCAGCATTTT

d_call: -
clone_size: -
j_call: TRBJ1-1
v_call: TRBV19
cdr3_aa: CASSARGTEAFF
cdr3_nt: TGTGCCAGTAGTGCGAGAGGGACTGAAGCTTTCTTT

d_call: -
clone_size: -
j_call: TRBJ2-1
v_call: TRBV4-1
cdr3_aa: CASSQLFSLGDEQFF
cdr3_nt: TGCGCCAGCAGCCAACTCTTTTCCCTGGGCGATGAGCAGTTCTTC

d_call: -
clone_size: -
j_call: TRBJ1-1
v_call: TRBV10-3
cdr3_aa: CAISLGAMNTEAFF
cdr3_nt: TGTGCCATCAGTTTAGGGGCCATGAACACTGAAGCTTTCTTT

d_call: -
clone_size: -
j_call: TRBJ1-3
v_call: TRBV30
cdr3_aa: CAWLPGSESTIYF
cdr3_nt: TGTGCCTGGCTTCCAGGGTCCGAGAGCACCATATATTTT

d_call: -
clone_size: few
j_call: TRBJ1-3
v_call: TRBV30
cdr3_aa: CAWRTAGHGNTIYF
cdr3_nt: TGTGCCTGGAGGACAGCCGGACATGGAAACACCATATATTTT

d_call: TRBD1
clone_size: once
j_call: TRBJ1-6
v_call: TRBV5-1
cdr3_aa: CASSTQDRANSPLHF
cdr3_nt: TGCGCCAGCAGCACGCAAGACAGGGCTAATTCACCCCTCCACTTT

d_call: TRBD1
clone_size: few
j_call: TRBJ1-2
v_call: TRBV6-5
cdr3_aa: CASRGTGVYGYTF
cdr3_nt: TGTGCCAGCAGGGGGACAGGGGTGTATGGCTACACCTTC

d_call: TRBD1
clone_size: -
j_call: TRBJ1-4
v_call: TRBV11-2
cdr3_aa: CASSRGQGEKLFF
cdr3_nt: TGTGCCAGCAGCCGCGGACAGGGGGAAAAACTGTTTTTT

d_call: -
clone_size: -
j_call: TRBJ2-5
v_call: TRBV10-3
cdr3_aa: CAISESRGKETQYF
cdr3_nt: TGTGCCATCAGTGAGTCGCGAGGGAAGGAGACCCAGTACTTC

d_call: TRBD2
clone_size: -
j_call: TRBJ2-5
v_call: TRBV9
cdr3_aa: CASSVGAAGDETQYF
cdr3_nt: TGTGCCAGCAGCGTAGGAGCGGCGGGGGATGAGACCCAGTACTTC

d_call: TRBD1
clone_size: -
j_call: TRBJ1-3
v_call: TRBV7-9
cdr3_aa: CASSLAGQGGLSGNTIYF
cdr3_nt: TGTGCCAGCAGCTTAGCGGGACAGGGAGGACTCTCTGGAAACACCATATATTTT

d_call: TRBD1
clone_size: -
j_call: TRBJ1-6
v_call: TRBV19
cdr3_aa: CASSIDSTGVYSPLHF
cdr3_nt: TGTGCCAGTAGTATAGATTCTACAGGGGTCTATTCACCCCTCCACTTT

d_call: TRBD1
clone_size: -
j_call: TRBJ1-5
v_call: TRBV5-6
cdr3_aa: CASSSTGTGGFLQPQHF
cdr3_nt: TGTGCCAGCAGCTCCACTGGGACAGGGGGCTTCTTACAGCCCCAGCATTTT

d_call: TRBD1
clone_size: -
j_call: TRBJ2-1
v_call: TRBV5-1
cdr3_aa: CASSLEGQSSYNEQFF
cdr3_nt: TGCGCCAGCAGCTTAGAGGGACAGAGCTCCTACAATGAGCAGTTCTTC

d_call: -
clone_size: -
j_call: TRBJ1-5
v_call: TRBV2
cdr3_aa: CASSVSELVNQPQHF
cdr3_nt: TGTGCCAGCAGTGTTAGTGAGTTGGTTAATCAGCCCCAGCATTTT

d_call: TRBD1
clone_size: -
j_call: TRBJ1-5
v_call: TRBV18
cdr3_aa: CASSPDRGNQPQHF
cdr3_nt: TGTGCCAGCTCACCTGACAGGGGCAATCAGCCCCAGCATTTT

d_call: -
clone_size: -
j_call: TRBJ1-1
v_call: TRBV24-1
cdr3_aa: CATSVGEGYGTEAFF
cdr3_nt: TGTGCCACCAGTGTTGGGGAGGGTTACGGAACTGAAGCTTTCTTT

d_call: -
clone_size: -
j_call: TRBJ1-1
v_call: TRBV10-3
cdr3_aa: CAISPGGRTEAFF
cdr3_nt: TGTGCCATCAGTCCCGGAGGGAGGACTGAAGCTTTCTTT

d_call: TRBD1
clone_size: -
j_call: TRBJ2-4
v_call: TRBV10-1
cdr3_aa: CASSEMTGDGIQYF
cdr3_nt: TGCGCCAGCAGTGAAATGACAGGGGACGGCATTCAGTACTTC

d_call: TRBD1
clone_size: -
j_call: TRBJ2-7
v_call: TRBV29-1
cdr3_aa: CSYMGQGTTYEQYF
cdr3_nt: TGCAGTTACATGGGACAGGGAACCACCTACGAGCAGTACTTC

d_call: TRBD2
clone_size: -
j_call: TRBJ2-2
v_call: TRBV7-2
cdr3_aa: CASSLFAVAGGITGELFF
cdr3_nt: TGTGCCAGCAGCTTATTTGCGGTAGCGGGGGGGATCACCGGGGAGCTGTTTTTT

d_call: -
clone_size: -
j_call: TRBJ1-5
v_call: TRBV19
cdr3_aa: CASSTPGLYQPQHF
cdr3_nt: TGTGCCAGTAGTACTCCAGGGTTATATCAGCCCCAGCATTTT

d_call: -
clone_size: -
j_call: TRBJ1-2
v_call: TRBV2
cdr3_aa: CASSEALMSRPGYTF
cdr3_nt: TGTGCCAGCAGTGAAGCGCTTATGAGCCGTCCTGGCTACACCTTC

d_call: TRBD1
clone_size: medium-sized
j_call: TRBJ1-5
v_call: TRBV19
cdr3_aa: CASSTPGQGTQPQHF
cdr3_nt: TGTGCCAGTAGTACCCCGGGACAGGGTACGCAGCCCCAGCATTTT

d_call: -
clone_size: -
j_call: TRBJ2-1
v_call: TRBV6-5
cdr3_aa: CASSLGTRVYNEQFF
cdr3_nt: TGTGCCAGCAGTTTGGGGACACGGGTCTACAATGAGCAGTTCTTC

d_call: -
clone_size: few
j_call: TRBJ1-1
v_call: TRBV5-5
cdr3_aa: CASSLAWRVNTEAFF
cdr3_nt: TGTGCCAGCAGCTTGGCCTGGAGGGTGAACACTGAAGCTTTCTTT

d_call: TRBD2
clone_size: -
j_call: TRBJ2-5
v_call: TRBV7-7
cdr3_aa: CASSQSGGQETQYF
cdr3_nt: TGTGCTAGCAGCCAGTCGGGGGGACAAGAGACCCAGTACTTC

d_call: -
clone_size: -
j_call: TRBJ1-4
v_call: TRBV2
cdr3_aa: CASSGTGNNEKLFF
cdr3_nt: TGTGCCAGCAGTGGAACAGGGAATAATGAAAAACTGTTTTTT

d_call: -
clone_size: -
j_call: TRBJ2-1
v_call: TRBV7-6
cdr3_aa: CASSLQSSSQFF
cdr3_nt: TGTGCCAGCAGCTTACAATCGAGCTCACAGTTCTTC

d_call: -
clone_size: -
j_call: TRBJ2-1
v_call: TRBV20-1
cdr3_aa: CSAIRGEQFF
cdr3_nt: TGCAGTGCTATAAGGGGTGAGCAGTTCTTC

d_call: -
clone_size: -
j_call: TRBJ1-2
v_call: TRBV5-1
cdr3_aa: CASSGNEYGYTF
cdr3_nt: TGCGCCAGCAGCGGCAACGAATATGGCTACACCTTC

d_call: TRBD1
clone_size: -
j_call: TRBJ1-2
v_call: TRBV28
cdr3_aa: CASSATGAYGYTF
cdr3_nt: TGTGCCAGCAGTGCGACAGGGGCCTATGGCTACACCTTC

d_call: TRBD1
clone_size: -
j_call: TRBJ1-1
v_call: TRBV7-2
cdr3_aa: CASSSQGPNTEAFF
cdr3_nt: TGTGCCAGCAGCTCACAGGGGCCGAACACTGAAGCTTTCTTT

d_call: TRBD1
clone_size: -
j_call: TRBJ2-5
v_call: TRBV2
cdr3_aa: CATMGYRGPETQYF
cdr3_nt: TGTGCCACTATGGGTTACAGGGGGCCAGAGACCCAGTACTTC

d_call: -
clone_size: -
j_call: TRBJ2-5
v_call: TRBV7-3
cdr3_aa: CASSLGLRQFQETQYF
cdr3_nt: TGTGCCAGCAGCTTGGGATTGAGACAGTTCCAAGAGACCCAGTACTTC

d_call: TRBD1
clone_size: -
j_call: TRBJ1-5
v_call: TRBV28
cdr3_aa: CASSQTGKRQPQHF
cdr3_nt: TGTGCCAGCAGTCAGACAGGGAAGCGTCAGCCCCAGCATTTT

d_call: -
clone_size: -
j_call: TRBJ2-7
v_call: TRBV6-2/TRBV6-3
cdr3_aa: CASSYFTGYSYEQYF
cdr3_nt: TGTGCCAGCAGTTACTTCACAGGATACTCCTACGAGCAGTACTTC

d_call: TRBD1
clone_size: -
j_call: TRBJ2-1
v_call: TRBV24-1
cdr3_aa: CATSDRTGRRAASHNEQFF
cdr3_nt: TGTGCCACCAGTGACCGGACAGGGAGAAGGGCGGCCTCACACAATGAGCAGTTCTTC

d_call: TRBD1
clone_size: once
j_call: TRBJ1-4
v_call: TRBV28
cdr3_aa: CATTGGWWNEKLFF
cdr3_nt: TGTGCCACCACAGGGGGTTGGTGGAATGAAAAACTGTTTTTT

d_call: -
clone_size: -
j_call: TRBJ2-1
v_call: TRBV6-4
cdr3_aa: CASSELVFNEQFF
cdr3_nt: TGTGCCAGCAGTGAACTAGTTTTCAATGAGCAGTTCTTC

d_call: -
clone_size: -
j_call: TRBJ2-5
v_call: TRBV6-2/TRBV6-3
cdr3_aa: CASSYRVQRETQYF
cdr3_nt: TGTGCCAGCAGTTACCGGGTCCAGAGAGAGACCCAGTACTTC

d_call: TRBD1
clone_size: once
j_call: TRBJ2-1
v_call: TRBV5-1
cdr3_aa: CASSLPWAGGTGGLNEQFF
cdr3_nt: TGCGCCAGCAGCCTTCCCTGGGCCGGCGGGACAGGGGGGCTAAATGAGCAGTTCTTC

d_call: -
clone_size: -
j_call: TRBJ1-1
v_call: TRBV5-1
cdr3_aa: CASSLGLNTEAFF
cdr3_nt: TGCGCCAGCAGCTTGGGGCTGAACACTGAAGCTTTCTTT

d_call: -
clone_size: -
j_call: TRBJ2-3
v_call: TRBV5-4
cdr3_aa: CASTHGGGMGTDTQYF
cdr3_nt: TGTGCCAGCACCCACGGTGGGGGGATGGGGACAGATACGCAGTATTTT

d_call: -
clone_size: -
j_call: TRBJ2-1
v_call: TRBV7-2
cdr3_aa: CASSPDRRGYNEQFF
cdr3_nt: TGTGCCAGCAGCCCGGACAGAAGAGGCTACAATGAGCAGTTCTTC

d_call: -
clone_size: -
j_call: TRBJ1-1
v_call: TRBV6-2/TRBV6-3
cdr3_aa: CASSYSRVFQLFNTEAFF
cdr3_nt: TGTGCCAGCAGCTATTCGAGGGTCTTCCAACTATTTAACACTGAAGCTTTCTTT

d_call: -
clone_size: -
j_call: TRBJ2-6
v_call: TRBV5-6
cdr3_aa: CASSRSGSGANVLTF
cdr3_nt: TGTGCCAGCAGCCGGTCAGGATCAGGGGCCAACGTCCTGACTTTC

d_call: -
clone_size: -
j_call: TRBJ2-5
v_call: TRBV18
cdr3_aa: CASSPAETQYF
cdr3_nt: TGTGCCAGCTCACCGGCAGAGACCCAGTACTTC

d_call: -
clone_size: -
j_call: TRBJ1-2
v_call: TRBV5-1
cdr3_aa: CASSLAGDGYTF
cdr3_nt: TGCGCCAGCAGCTTGGCAGGGGACGGCTACACCTTC

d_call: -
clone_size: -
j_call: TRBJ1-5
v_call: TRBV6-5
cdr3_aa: CASRLGGSGNQPQHF
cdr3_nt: TGTGCCAGCAGACTCGGGGGTTCGGGCAATCAGCCCCAGCATTTT

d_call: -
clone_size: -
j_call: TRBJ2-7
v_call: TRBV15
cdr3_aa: CATSRDRGSYEQYF
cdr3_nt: TGTGCCACCAGCAGAGATAGGGGGAGTTACGAGCAGTACTTC